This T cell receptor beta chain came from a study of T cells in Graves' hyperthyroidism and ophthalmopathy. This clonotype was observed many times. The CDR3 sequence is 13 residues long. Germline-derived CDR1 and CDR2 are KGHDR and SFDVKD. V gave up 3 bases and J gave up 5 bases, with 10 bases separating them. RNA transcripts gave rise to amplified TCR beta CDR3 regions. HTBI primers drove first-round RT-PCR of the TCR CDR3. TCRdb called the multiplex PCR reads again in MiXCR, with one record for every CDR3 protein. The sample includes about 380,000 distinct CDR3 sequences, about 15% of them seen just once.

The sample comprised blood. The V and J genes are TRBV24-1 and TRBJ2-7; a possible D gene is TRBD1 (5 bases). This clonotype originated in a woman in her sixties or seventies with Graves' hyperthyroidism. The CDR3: CATSDASRDEQYF. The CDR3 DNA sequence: TGTGCCACCAGTGATGCGTCCAGGGACGAGCAGTACTTC.